A selection of T cell receptor beta chains follows, all from one sample in a study of shared clonotypes between healthy human individuals. Repertoires were generated with immunoSEQ multiplex PCR, while TCRdb's copy carries only in-frame clones and drops some. The data hold around 600,000 clones, with 95% to 98% observed a single time. The sample consisted of naive CD8+ T cells sorted from blood. These receptors all stem from a man aged 25-45 years in good health. The CDR3 runs from the conserved cysteine through the conserved F or W. A D gene is named only where the DNA matches it firmly. Some rows mark clone size as missing; the rest say once, few, many or name a class of expanded clone.

DNA: TGTGCCATCCTAAGAGGAGAGGACTACGAGCAGTACTTC; CDR3: CAILRGEDYEQYF; J: TRBJ2-7; D: .; V: TRBV10-3; size: .
DNA: TGTGCCACCGTCACAGATACGCAGTATTTT; CDR3: CATVTDTQYF; J: TRBJ2-3; D: .; V: TRBV2; size: once
DNA: TGTGCCAGCAGCTTAACCCGGAATGAAAAACTGTTTTTT; CDR3: CASSLTRNEKLFF; J: TRBJ1-4; D: .; V: TRBV7-9; size: .
DNA: TGTGCCAGAAGCTGGGAGCCAGCGAGGGGAACCACAGATACGCAGTATTTT; CDR3: CARSWEPARGTTDTQYF; J: TRBJ2-3; D: .; V: TRBV5-3; size: .
DNA: TGTGCCAGCAGTGTTTCGAGGAACACTGAAGCTTTCTTT; CDR3: CASSVSRNTEAFF; J: TRBJ1-1; D: .; V: TRBV6-5; size: .
DNA: TGTGCCAGCAGCCCCAGTGGGACCGAGCAGTACTTC; CDR3: CASSPSGTEQYF; J: TRBJ2-7; D: .; V: TRBV7-9; size: .
DNA: TGTGCCAGCAGCTTAGTGCTAGCATCAACAGATACGCAGTATTTT; CDR3: CASSLVLASTDTQYF; J: TRBJ2-3; D: .; V: TRBV7-9; size: .
DNA: TGTGCCAGCGGGGGACAGGGTGGAGGCCAGCCCCAGCATTTT; CDR3: CASGGQGGGQPQHF; J: TRBJ1-5; D: TRBD1; V: TRBV6-6; size: once
DNA: TGTGCCAGCAGCCCTTGGTCGGGACTAGCGGAGGTCGATGAGCAGTTCTTC; CDR3: CASSPWSGLAEVDEQFF; J: TRBJ2-1; D: TRBD2; V: TRBV5-6; size: .
DNA: TGTGCCAGCAGCCCCTTAAGTCTGCTCCAAGAGACCCAGTACTTC; CDR3: CASSPLSLLQETQYF; J: TRBJ2-5; D: .; V: TRBV7-9; size: .
DNA: TGTGCCAGCAGCGAGGGGAGTACCTCTAACTATGGCTACACCTTC; CDR3: CASSEGSTSNYGYTF; J: TRBJ1-2; D: .; V: TRBV9; size: .
DNA: TGTGCCACCAGCAGAGATTTAGCGGGAGGGAATGAGCAGTTCTTC; CDR3: CATSRDLAGGNEQFF; J: TRBJ2-1; D: TRBD2; V: TRBV15; size: once
DNA: TGTGCCAGCAGTTTAGGGCGGGGCTCCTACAATGAGCAGTTCTTC; CDR3: CASSLGRGSYNEQFF; J: TRBJ2-1; D: .; V: TRBV27; size: .
DNA: TGTGCCAGCGGAACAGGGGGCTACGAGCAGTACTTC; CDR3: CASGTGGYEQYF; J: TRBJ2-7; D: TRBD1; V: TRBV7-9; size: .
DNA: TGTGCCAGCTCACCCTTTTCCCCGGGAGGCACCTACGAGCAGTACTTC; CDR3: CASSPFSPGGTYEQYF; J: TRBJ2-7; D: TRBD2; V: TRBV18; size: .
DNA: TGTGCCAGCGGGCGTATCGGGGAGCTGTTTTTT; CDR3: CASGRIGELFF; J: TRBJ2-2; D: .; V: TRBV11-2; size: .
DNA: TGTGCCAGCAGTGGGCTCGGGGGGCTCAGACCCCACGAGCAGTACTTC; CDR3: CASSGLGGLRPHEQYF; J: TRBJ2-7; D: .; V: TRBV6-1; size: .
DNA: TGTGCCAGCAGACTAGACAGGCGCAGGAACACTGAAGCTTTCTTT; CDR3: CASRLDRRRNTEAFF; J: TRBJ1-1; D: .; V: TRBV28; size: .
DNA: TGTGCCAGCAGTCCGGGTCACTATGGCTACACCTTC; CDR3: CASSPGHYGYTF; J: TRBJ1-2; D: .; V: TRBV28; size: once
DNA: TGTGCCAGCAGCCGTAGCGGGAGAGTCCCCTACGAGCAGTACTTC; CDR3: CASSRSGRVPYEQYF; J: TRBJ2-7; D: TRBD2; V: TRBV28; size: .
DNA: TGTGCCAGCAGCCCCCAACATGGGAGCACCGGGGAGCTGTTTTTT; CDR3: CASSPQHGSTGELFF; J: TRBJ2-2; D: .; V: TRBV11-3; size: .
DNA: TGTGCCAGCAGTGAATCCCCATGGGGAGATAAGTTCTTC; CDR3: CASSESPWGDKFF; J: TRBJ2-1; D: .; V: TRBV2; size: .